These 5 T cell receptor beta chains were all obtained from the same sample, sequenced in a study of shared clonotypes between healthy human individuals (dated by TCRdb to about 2020). Libraries were prepared through the immunoSEQ multiplex PCR assay. Drawn from immuneACCESS, this table holds only the in-frame rearrangements with V and J called that TCRdb kept. Clones are partly lost; checked studies trace under half to an unresolved V gene and leave the rest unexplained. Here the sample has 2 million to 2.5 million clones; approximately 93% occur a single time. The ten largest make up around 0.4% of the sample. Sequencing was carried out using naive CD4+ T cells from PBMCs. The intended sense of this specimen's cell subset or site label: CD45RA+ positively selected. The source is a man younger than 35 in good health. Some clones in this sample may be carry-over from other donors' samples.

The chain couples TRBV2 to TRBJ1-1; D call uncertain. Germline V gene data show CDR1 as SNHLY and CDR2 as FYNNEI. V was clipped by 7 bases and J by 1 base, with 13 bases between them. The CDR3 is 14 residues long. The CDR3 region is CASTQWGGNTEAFF. The CDR3 DNA reads as TGTGCCAGCACCCAATGGGGAGGGAACACTGAAGCTTTCTTT.

With regard to this clone: In the same sample, other DNA sequences code for this CDR3. The rearrangement joins TRBV5-1 to TRBJ2-3, with 9 bases that match TRBD2. This CDR3 has 14 residues. Trimming at V came to 4 bases and at J to 4 bases, leaving 4 bases not matched to a gene. Germline V gene data show CDR1 as SGHRS and CDR2 as YFSETQ. The CDR3: CASSRGLAADTQYF. As DNA, the CDR3 is TGCGCCAGCAGCAGGGGACTAGCAGCAGATACGCAGTATTTT.

The V call is TRBV5-4, the J call TRBJ2-2; D not resolved. Trimming left V 3 bases short and J 6 bases short, with 15 bases between. Germline CDR1 SGHNT, CDR2 YYREEE (reference sequence). The CDR3 sequence is 15 residues long. The CDR3 DNA sequence: TGTGCCAGCAGCTACCGGGCCGGGCTCTCCGGGGAGCTGTTTTTT. Residues: CASSYRAGLSGELFF.

This chain links TRBV4-3 with TRBJ2-1; D possibly uses TRBD1 or TRBD2 (5 bases each). The CDR3 totals 17 residues. CDR1 and CDR2 (germline): LGHNA, YSLEER. The V end was cut by 0 bases, the J end by 0 bases, with 12 bases between. In DNA form, the CDR3 reads TGCGCCAGCAGCCAAGAGCTGGCAGGGAGCTCCTACAATGAGCAGTTCTTC. This encodes CASSQELAGSSYNEQFF.

This clone has a single count. The genes are TRBV6-1 and TRBJ1-2; D gene uncertain. Germline CDR1 MNHNS, CDR2 SASEGT. This CDR3 has 15 residues. V lost 5 bases, J lost 4 bases, and 17 bases lay in between. CDR3 coding DNA: TGTGCCAGCAGTAGATTGAGCCACGGACTCTATGGCTACACCTTC. Its protein is CASSRLSHGLYGYTF.